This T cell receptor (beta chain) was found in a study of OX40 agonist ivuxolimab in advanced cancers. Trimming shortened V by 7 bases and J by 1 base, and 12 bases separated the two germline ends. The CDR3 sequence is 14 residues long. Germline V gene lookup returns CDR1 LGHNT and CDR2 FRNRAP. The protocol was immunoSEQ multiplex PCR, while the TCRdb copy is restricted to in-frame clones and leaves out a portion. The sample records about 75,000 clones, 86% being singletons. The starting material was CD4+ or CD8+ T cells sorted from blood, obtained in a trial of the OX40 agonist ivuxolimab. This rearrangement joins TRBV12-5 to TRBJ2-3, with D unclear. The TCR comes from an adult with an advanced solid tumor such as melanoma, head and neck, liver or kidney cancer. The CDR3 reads CASALRIGTDTQYF. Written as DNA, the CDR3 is TGTGCTAGTGCCCTGAGAATTGGCACAGATACGCAGTATTTT.